A selection of T cell receptor beta chains follows, all from one sample in a study of cytomegalovirus exposure and HLA in healthy donors. Produced via immunoSEQ multiplex PCR; TCRdb's table is partial and in-frame only. The data show approximately 150,000 clones, approximately 70% seen once. Sequencing was done on a sample of PBMCs. Receptors originate from a woman aged 18-29 years in good health and CMV-seropositive. Each CDR3 is given with its conserved first and last residue. A D gene is named only where the DNA matches it firmly. The size field is filled for only some rows; it gives once, few, many or a size class.

-	TRBV7-8	-	TRBJ2-3	CASSLDRDSDTQYF	TGTGCCAGCAGCTTAGATCGGGATTCAGATACGCAGTATTTT
TRBD1	TRBV13	-	TRBJ2-1	CASSPGDRYNEQFF	TGTGCCAGCAGCCCCGGGGACAGATACAATGAGCAGTTCTTC
TRBD1	TRBV4-3	-	TRBJ1-1	CASSHDRTGGRAFF	TGCGCCAGCAGCCATGACCGGACAGGGGGCCGAGCTTTCTTT
TRBD2	TRBV7-9	few	TRBJ2-1	CASSFWGLPGGRYNEQFF	TGTGCCAGCAGCTTTTGGGGTCTGCCGGGGGGTCGATACAATGAGCAGTTCTTC
-	TRBV5-5	few	TRBJ1-2	CASSYQGIEYGYTF	TGTGCCAGCAGCTATCAGGGGATCGAGTATGGCTACACCTTC
TRBD2	TRBV9	-	TRBJ2-5	CASSPSGGETQYF	TGTGCCAGCAGCCCCTCGGGAGGGGAGACCCAGTACTTC
TRBD2	TRBV29-1	few	TRBJ2-5	CSVEWLAVETQYF	TGCAGCGTTGAATGGCTAGCGGTGGAGACCCAGTACTTC
-	TRBV9	-	TRBJ1-6	CASSVKISPIPISRPLHF	TGTGCCAGCAGCGTCAAAATATCCCCTATTCCGATTTCACGGCCCCTCCACTTT
-	TRBV2	few	TRBJ2-5	CASTKDSQETQYF	TGTGCCAGCACCAAGGACAGCCAAGAGACCCAGTACTTC
TRBD1	TRBV7-3	-	TRBJ2-1	CASSLVKQGSNEQFF	TGTGCCAGCAGCTTAGTAAAACAGGGGAGCAATGAGCAGTTCTTC
TRBD1	TRBV5-8	few	TRBJ1-4	CASSLPGQGGEKLFF	TGTGCCAGCAGCTTACCGGGACAGGGAGGTGAAAAACTGTTTTTT
TRBD1	TRBV7-2	-	TRBJ1-5	CASSSGTGGVQPQHF	TGTGCCAGCAGCTCCGGGACAGGGGGAGTTCAGCCCCAGCATTTT
-	TRBV19	-	TRBJ1-1	CASSINPTVRYNEETEAFF	TGTGCCAGTAGTATAAACCCCACCGTAAGGTACAACGAGGAAACTGAAGCTTTCTTT
TRBD1	TRBV10-3	once	TRBJ1-3	CAISPGQGFSGNTIHF	TGTGCCATCAGTCCGGGACAGGGGTTCTCTGGAAACACCATACATTTT
-	TRBV28	few	TRBJ2-7	CASSPIQGYEQYF	TGTGCCAGCAGTCCAATCCAGGGTTACGAGCAGTACTTC
TRBD1	TRBV5-6	-	TRBJ1-2	CASSFDRGRSGYTF	TGTGCCAGCAGCTTCGACAGGGGCCGTAGTGGCTACACCTTC
TRBD2	TRBV9	-	TRBJ2-5	CASSVASGAINQETQYF	TGTGCCAGCAGCGTGGCTAGCGGGGCTATAAATCAAGAGACCCAGTACTTC
TRBD1	TRBV2	-	TRBJ2-7	CASSEYRGGQGSYEQYF	TGTGCCAGCAGTGAATATCGGGGAGGACAGGGGAGCTACGAGCAGTACTTC
-	TRBV7-3	-	TRBJ2-1	CASSPSETRTYNEQFF	TGTGCCAGCAGCCCCTCAGAGACACGGACCTACAATGAGCAGTTCTTC
-	TRBV7-2	-	TRBJ1-2	CASRLSPRESDGYTF	TGTGCCAGCAGATTATCCCCCCGGGAGAGTGATGGCTACACCTTC
-	TRBV2	few	TRBJ1-6	CARSAGAMPMDNSPLHF	TGTGCCAGGTCAGCGGGGGCCATGCCTATGGATAATTCACCCCTCCACTTT
TRBD1	TRBV27	few	TRBJ1-2	CASGRTGGSYGYTF	TGTGCCAGCGGGCGGACAGGGGGCAGCTATGGCTACACCTTC
TRBD1	TRBV5-4	-	TRBJ2-2	CATAPSRGPYTGELFF	TGTGCCACCGCCCCTTCGAGGGGGCCTTACACCGGGGAGCTGTTTTTT
TRBD1	TRBV19	-	TRBJ2-7	CASRYRDRSYEQYF	TGTGCCAGTAGGTACCGGGACAGGAGCTACGAGCAGTACTTC
TRBD1	TRBV11-2	-	TRBJ2-7	CASSLGGTAYEQYF	TGTGCCAGCAGCTTAGGTGGGACAGCCTACGAGCAGTACTTC
-	TRBV6-5	-	TRBJ1-4	CASSRTATNEKLFF	TGTGCCAGCAGCCGGACAGCAACTAATGAAAAACTGTTTTTT
-	TRBV5-6	once	TRBJ2-4	CASSFQGSTKNIQYF	TGTGCCAGCAGTTTCCAGGGGAGTACCAAAAACATTCAGTACTTC
-	TRBV20-1	-	TRBJ1-2	CSARDLYGYTF	TGCAGTGCTAGAGACCTCTATGGCTACACCTTC
TRBD2	TRBV7-3	-	TRBJ2-1	CAKTWRGGTYNEQFF	TGTGCTAAGACATGGCGGGGGGGTACCTACAATGAGCAGTTCTTC
-	TRBV28	-	TRBJ2-7	CASSLLGTTSYEQYF	TGTGCCAGCAGTTTATTAGGGACAACATCCTACGAGCAGTACTTC
TRBD2	TRBV9	-	TRBJ2-5	CASSPGLAGGLDF	TGTGCCAGCAGCCCGGGACTAGCGGGGGGCCTGGACTTC
-	TRBV5-1	few	TRBJ2-7	CASSGGTAYEQYF	TGCGCCAGCAGCGGCGGGACAGCCTACGAGCAGTACTTC
-	TRBV7-2	few	TRBJ1-1	CASRSVPVQTKPFF	TGTGCCAGCAGATCTGTCCCGGTACAAACTAAACCTTTCTTT
-	TRBV20-1	-	TRBJ1-4	CSARDREKLFF	TGCAGTGCTAGGGACAGAGAAAAACTGTTTTTT
TRBD1	TRBV6-6	-	TRBJ1-5	CASRQTGISNQPQHF	TGTGCCAGCAGACAGACAGGGATAAGCAATCAGCCCCAGCATTTT
TRBD1	TRBV5-4	-	TRBJ2-2	CASSLARTGTGELFF	TGTGCCAGCAGCTTGGCCAGGACAGGCACCGGGGAGCTGTTTTTT
TRBD1	TRBV6-5	once	TRBJ2-5	CASSRGQGWRETQYF	TGTGCCAGCAGCAGGGGACAGGGATGGAGAGAGACCCAGTACTTC
-	TRBV7-9	-	TRBJ2-7	CASSTGTALEYF	TGTGCCAGCAGTACCGGGACTGCACTTGAGTACTTC
-	TRBV4-2	-	TRBJ2-6	CASSQTTGTGANVLTF	TGTGCCAGCAGCCAAACCACAGGGACTGGGGCCAACGTCCTGACTTTC